This passage covers 28 T cell receptor beta chains from one sample sequenced in a study of blood T cell repertoires in COVID-19. Generated by immunoSEQ multiplex PCR, the TCRdb table keeps only in-frame clones and is missing some. Of some 270,000 clones listed, almost 85% are singletons. The source material was PBMCs or T cells enriched from blood (not recorded which). The receptors here all came from a woman aged 50 to 60 with acute COVID-19.

This CDR3 is CASSPGQTQETQYF. The CDR3 DNA follows: TGCGCCAGCAGCCCGGGACAGACACAAGAGACCCAGTACTTC. The V call is TRBV5-1, the J call TRBJ2-5, with 7 bases identical to TRBD1. The CDR3 runs 14 residues. From germline, CDR1 is SGHRS and CDR2 YFSETQ. V lost 4 bases to trimming and J lost 2 bases; unmatched junction nucleotides: 5.

V is TRBV7-2 and J is TRBJ1-1; weak D call: TRBD1 (6 bases). CDR3 size: 13 residues. From germline, CDR1 is SGHTA and CDR2 FQGNSA. V lost 1 base to trimming and J lost 5 bases, with 8 bases between them. CDR3 coding DNA: TGTGCCAGCAGCTTAGACAGGGTTACTGAAGCTTTCTTT. Protein: CASSLDRVTEAFF.

J is TRBJ1-2 and V is TRBV23-1; D may be TRBD1 (5 bases). TRBV23-1 qualifies as an ORF whose function is uncertain. V was trimmed by 4 bases and J by 4 bases, leaving 13 bases between them. CDR3 length: 14 amino acids. CDR3 loop: CASSLTTVFYGYTF. DNA of the CDR3: TGCGCCAGCAGTCTTACGACAGTTTTCTATGGCTACACCTTC.

The chain employs TRBV19 and TRBJ2-5, with TRBD1 matching 7 bases. Germline CDR1 and CDR2: LNHDA and SQIVND (reference sequence). The CDR3 loop spans 14 amino acids. The V gene end was trimmed by 5 bases and the J gene end by 2 bases; junction bases not matched to a gene: 5. In DNA, the CDR3 is TGTGCCAGTAGTTCGGGGACAGCTCAAGAGACCCAGTACTTC. This sequence encodes CASSSGTAQETQYF.

The chain joins TRBV27 to TRBJ2-7, with 8 bases aligning to TRBD1. CDR3 length: 15 amino acids. CDR1 is MNHEY and CDR2 is SMNVEV in the germline V gene (reference sequence). V lost 1 base and J lost 7; bases outside the gene matches: 9. DNA of the CDR3: TGTGCCAGCAGTTTATTAGGACAGGGTAGTGGAGAGCAGTACTTC. Protein product: CASSLLGQGSGEQYF.

The V and J genes are TRBV21-1 and TRBJ1-1; the DNA was not used to check the table's D call, TRBD1. TRBV21-1 is a pseudogene segment. CDR3 size: 15 residues. The CDR3 spells CASSKEAQGASEAFF. CDR3 DNA: TGTGCCAGCAGCAAGGAGGCACAGGGAGCTTCTGAAGCTTTCTTT.

This sequence joins TRBV7-8 and TRBJ1-1; 7 nucleotides match TRBD1. CDR3 size: 15 residues. The V and J ends lost 7 bases and 1 base, in that order; junction bases with no gene match: 9. Germline assignment: CDR1 SGHVS and CDR2 FQNEAQ. This chain's CDR3 is CASKLHGQANTEAFF. Written as DNA, the CDR3 is TGTGCCAGCAAGCTCCATGGACAGGCGAACACTGAAGCTTTCTTT.

This CDR3 reads CASSTPRTGFNTEAFF. In nucleotides, the CDR3 is TGTGCCAGTAGTACTCCCCGTACAGGGTTCAACACTGAAGCTTTCTTT. The V call is TRBV19, the J call TRBJ1-1, with D possibly TRBD1 on 6 matching bases. CDR3 length: 16 residues. The germline CDR1 and CDR2 sequences are LNHDA and SQIVND (reference sequence). The germline V and J ends were trimmed by 4 bases and 2 bases, with 17 bases remaining between them.

V usage is TRBV5-1 and J usage is TRBJ2-7, with TRBD1 as a possible D gene (5 bases). V lost 0 bases, J lost 2 bases, and 15 bases lay in between. There are 16 residues in the CDR3. From germline, CDR1 is SGHRS and CDR2 YFSETQ. CDR3 DNA sequence: TGCGCCAGCAGCTTGGCCACTTCAGGGCTCCCCTACGAGCAGTACTTC. Protein product: CASSLATSGLPYEQYF.

The chain carries TRBV11-3 and TRBJ2-1, with no clear D. V lost 5 bases and J lost 0, with 11 bases in between. Per germline, CDR1 SGHNT and CDR2 YENEEA. The CDR3 spans 15 residues. The CDR3 DNA reads TGTGCCAGCAGCCTGGGCCAGAGCTCCTACAATGAGCAGTTCTTC. It translates to CASSLGQSSYNEQFF.

The rearrangement uses TRBV11-2 and TRBJ2-5; 7 positions agree with TRBD2. Per the germline V gene, CDR1 is SGHAT and CDR2 is FQNNGV. The CDR3 runs to 16 residues. Trimming cost V 0 bases and J 7 bases; bases outside gene matches: 11. The CDR3 sequence: CASSLDPLANLGTQYF. CDR3 nucleotide sequence: TGTGCCAGCAGCTTAGATCCACTAGCGAACTTGGGGACCCAGTACTTC. The whole variable domain, filled in from reference TRBV11-2 and TRBJ2-5, reads EAGVAQSPRYKIIEKRQSVAFWCNPISGHATLYWYQQILGQGPKLLIQFQNNGVVDDSQLPKDRFSAERLKGVDSTLKIQPAKLEDSAVYLCASSLDPLANLGTQYFGPGTRLLVL.

The V call is TRBV5-1, the J call TRBJ1-3; D gene unclear. V lost 0 bases and J 0 bases, leaving 10 bases between the germline ends. The germline V gene encodes CDR1 SGHRS and CDR2 YFSETQ. The CDR3 has 16 residues. The CDR3 DNA reads TGCGCCAGCAGCTTGGGTCAGGCACGCTCTGGAAACACCATATATTTT. The encoded protein is CASSLGQARSGNTIYF.

This sequence joins TRBV7-9 and TRBJ1-4; the D is unclear. Trimming took 7 bases from V and 2 from J, leaving 8 bases between them. Germline lookup yields CDR1 SEHNR and CDR2 FQNEAQ (reference sequence). The CDR3 is made up of 13 amino acids. The CDR3 protein is CASTKETNEKLFF. The CDR3 nucleotides read TGTGCCAGCACGAAGGAGACTAATGAAAAACTGTTTTTT.

The V call is TRBV6-5, the J call TRBJ1-1, with D tentatively TRBD1 (6 bases). V was cut by 4 bases and J by 1 base, with 16 bases left in between. There are 16 residues in the CDR3. Germline assignment: CDR1 MNHEY and CDR2 SVGAGI. CDR3 in amino acids: CASSSAEQGRNTEAFF. CDR3 nucleotides: TGTGCCAGCAGTTCCGCTGAACAGGGCCGGAACACTGAAGCTTTCTTT.

The genes are TRBV27 and TRBJ1-4, with D maybe TRBD1 (6 bases). Germline loops: CDR1 MNHEY, CDR2 SMNVEV (reference sequence). The V gene lost 6 bases and the J gene lost 2 bases, with 19 bases spanning the gap. CDR3 length: 17 residues. CDR3 region: CASSLSTGITTNEKLFF. For the CDR3, the DNA is TGTGCCAGCAGCCTATCCACAGGGATTACGACTAATGAAAAACTGTTTTTT.

This chain uses TRBV11-2 with TRBJ2-5; D possibly corresponds to TRBD2 (6 bases). V lost 7 bases, J lost 4 bases, and 16 bases lay in between. This CDR3 region has 14 residues. CDR1 SGHAT and CDR2 FQNNGV come from the germline V gene. The CDR3 spells CASKANSGRETQYF. CDR3 DNA sequence: TGTGCCAGCAAAGCCAACTCCGGGAGAGAGACCCAGTACTTC.

The chain has TRBV7-6 and TRBJ1-1, with 8 bases aligning to TRBD1. Per the germline V gene, CDR1 is SGHVS and CDR2 is FNYEAQ. Trimming took 3 bases from V and 0 from J; bases not matched to a gene: 9. The CDR3 contains 17 residues. This CDR3 is CASSFLGAGGVNTEAFF. The CDR3 nucleotides are TGTGCCAGCAGCTTCCTTGGGGCAGGGGGCGTGAACACTGAAGCTTTCTTT.

This clone appeared once. The V and J genes are TRBV6-2 or TRBV6-3 and TRBJ1-1; D remains unclear. CDR1 is MNHEY, CDR2 SVGEGT, per germline. Trimming cost V 0 bases and J 11 bases, with 16 bases left between them. This CDR3 comprises 14 residues. The CDR3 bases are TGTGCCAGCAGTTACTCGGCATCCCCCTTGAGGGCTTTCTTT. This translates into CASSYSASPLRAFF.

This clone was observed a single time. CDR3 region: CASHSTGGGTEAFF. DNA of the CDR3: TGTGCCAGCCATTCTACCGGGGGGGGCACTGAAGCTTTCTTT. The J gene is TRBJ1-1, the V gene TRBV6-5; possibly TRBD1 for D (5 bases). The CDR3 runs 14 residues. The V end was cut by 8 bases, the J end by 4 bases, with 17 bases between. Germline CDR1 MNHEY, CDR2 SVGAGI.

This rearrangement joins TRBV7-2 to TRBJ2-3, with a tentative D call TRBD1 (6 bases). V was cut by 4 bases and J by 4 bases, with 12 bases left in between. CDR1 is SGHTA, CDR2 FQGNSA, per germline. This CDR3 comprises 14 residues. CDR3 nucleotide sequence: TGTGCCAGCAGCTCGTCACAGGGCGCAGATACGCAGTATTTT. Translated: CASSSSQGADTQYF. The variable domain in full, with the rest retrieved from reference TRBV7-2 and TRBJ2-3, is GAGVSQSPSNKVTEKGKDVELRCDPISGHTALYWYRQSLGQGLEFLIYFQGNSAPDKSGLPSDRFSAERTGGSVSTLTIQRTQQEDSAVYLCASSSSQGADTQYFGPGTRLTVL.

The rearrangement uses TRBV19 and TRBJ1-4; D unresolved. Germline CDR1 LNHDA, CDR2 SQIVND (reference sequence). The CDR3 is made up of 13 amino acids. V was pared by 4 bases and J by 7 bases, with 10 bases between. CDR3 region: CASSSGVGEKLFF. The CDR3 nucleotides read TGTGCCAGTAGTAGCGGGGTTGGTGAAAAACTGTTTTTT.

The CDR3 sequence is CASSLGQDGRMELFF. The CDR3 DNA reads as TGTGCCAGCAGCTTGGGACAGGATGGAAGAATGGAGCTGTTTTTT. V gene TRBV7-9 combines with J gene TRBJ2-2; TRBD1 matches 8 bases. CDR1 is SEHNR, CDR2 FQNEAQ, per germline (reference sequence). The CDR3 loop spans 15 amino acids. J lost 10 bases, V lost 3 bases, and 10 bases had no gene match.

CDR3 protein: CAWRWGTGPYEQYF. CDR3 nucleotide sequence: TGTGCCTGGAGATGGGGGACAGGTCCCTACGAGCAGTACTTC. The V gene is TRBV30, the J gene TRBJ2-7; 8 positions agree with TRBD1. The CDR3 sequence is 14 residues long. CDR1 and CDR2 from the germline V gene are GTSNPN and SVGIG (reference sequence). J lost 2 bases, V lost 3 bases, and 6 bases had no gene match.

The rearrangement links TRBV11-1 to TRBJ1-4; 8 positions match TRBD1. The CDR3 consists of 16 residues. Germline V gene lookup returns CDR1 SGHAT and CDR2 FQDESV (reference sequence). The V segment lost 5 bases and the J segment 2 bases; nucleotides outside the gene matches: 7. CDR3 bases: TGTGCCAGCAGCCAACGACAGGGGACGACTAATGAAAAACTGTTTTTT. Protein sequence: CASSQRQGTTNEKLFF.

This clone has only a few counts. The chain combines TRBV19 with TRBJ2-7; TRBD2 is a possible D gene (7 bases). V gave up 6 bases and J gave up 1 base, with 19 bases separating them. CDR3 size: 16 residues. Germline V gene lookup returns CDR1 LNHDA and CDR2 SQIVND (reference sequence). CDR3 sequence: CASSVSTGGRSYEQYF. The DNA for the CDR3 is TGTGCCAGTAGCGTCTCTACGGGGGGCAGGTCCTACGAGCAGTACTTC.

V and J are TRBV9 and TRBJ1-2; tentatively, D is TRBD1 (6 bases). The CDR3 contains 14 residues. The V end lost 4 bases, the J end lost 5 bases, and 15 bases lay between the germline ends. Germline CDR1 SGDLS, CDR2 YYNGEE. The CDR3 DNA reads as TGTGCCAGCAGCACCCAGACAGGAGATTATGGCTACACCTTC. This translates into CASSTQTGDYGYTF.

The chain is built from TRBV5-4 and TRBJ1-1; tentative D call: TRBD1 (6 bases). The V end lost 4 bases, the J end lost 3 bases, and 28 bases lay between the germline ends. This CDR3 is 19 amino acids long. Per germline, CDR1 SGHNT and CDR2 YYREEE (reference sequence). The CDR3 DNA reads as TGTGCCAGCAGCCTTGTTACTAGGGCTAGCCCCTCAGGGGACACTGAAGCTTTCTTT. Translation: CASSLVTRASPSGDTEAFF.

This chain joins TRBV15 and TRBJ2-7; the D gene is possibly TRBD2 (5 bases). Germline V gene data show CDR1 as LNHNV and CDR2 as YYDKDF (reference sequence). The V gene lost 3 bases and the J gene lost 6 bases, with 18 bases spanning the gap. CDR3 size: 15 residues. The CDR3 loop reads CATSRIRRGAFEQYF. In DNA form, the CDR3 reads TGTGCCACCAGCAGGATCCGTCGGGGAGCGTTCGAGCAGTACTTC.